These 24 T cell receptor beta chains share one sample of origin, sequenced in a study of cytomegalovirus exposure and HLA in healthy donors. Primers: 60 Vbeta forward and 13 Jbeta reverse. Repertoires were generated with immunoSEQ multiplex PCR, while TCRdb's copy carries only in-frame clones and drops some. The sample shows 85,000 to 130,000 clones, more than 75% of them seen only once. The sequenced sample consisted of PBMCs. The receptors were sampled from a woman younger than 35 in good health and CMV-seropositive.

The CDR3 sequence: CASSQGNRENTEAFF. In nucleotides, the CDR3 is TGCGCCAGCAGCCAAGGGAACAGGGAGAACACTGAAGCTTTCTTT. The gene calls are TRBV4-1 and TRBJ1-1, with TRBD1 as a possible D gene (6 bases). Germline V gene data show CDR1 as MGHRA and CDR2 as YSYEKL. V lost 1 base and J 1 base, leaving 10 bases between the germline ends. The CDR3 is 15 amino acids.

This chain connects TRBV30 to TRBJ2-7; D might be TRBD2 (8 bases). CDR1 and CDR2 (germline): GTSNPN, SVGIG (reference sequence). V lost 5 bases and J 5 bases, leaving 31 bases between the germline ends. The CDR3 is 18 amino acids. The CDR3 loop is CAWYGRDSSSGRINEQYF. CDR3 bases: TGTGCCTGGTATGGGAGGGACAGCTCCAGCGGGAGAATCAACGAGCAGTACTTC.

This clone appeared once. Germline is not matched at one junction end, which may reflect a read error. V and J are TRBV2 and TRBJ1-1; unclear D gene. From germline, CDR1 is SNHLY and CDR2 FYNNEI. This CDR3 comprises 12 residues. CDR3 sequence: CASGDTAHDFNF. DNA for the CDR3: TGTGCCAGCGGTGACACCGCTCATGACTTTAACTTT. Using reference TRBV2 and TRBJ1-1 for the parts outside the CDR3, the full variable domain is EPEVTQTPSHQVTQMGQEVILRCVPISNHLYFYWYRQILGQKVEFLVSFYNNEISEKSEIFDDQFSVERPDGSNFTLKIRSTKLEDSAMYFCASGDTAHDFNFGQGTRLTVV.

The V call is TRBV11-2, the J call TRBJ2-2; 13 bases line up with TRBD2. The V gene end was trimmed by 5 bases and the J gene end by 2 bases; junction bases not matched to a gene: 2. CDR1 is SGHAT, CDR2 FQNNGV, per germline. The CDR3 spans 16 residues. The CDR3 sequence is CASSPGLAGNTGELFF. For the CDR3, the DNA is TGTGCCAGCAGCCCGGGACTAGCGGGAAACACCGGGGAGCTGTTTTTT.

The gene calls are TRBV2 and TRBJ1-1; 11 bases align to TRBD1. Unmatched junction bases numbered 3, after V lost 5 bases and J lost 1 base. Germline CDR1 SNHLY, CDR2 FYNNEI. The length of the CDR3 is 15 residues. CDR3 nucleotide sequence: TGTGCCAGCAGTCGGGACAGGGGGACGAACACTGAAGCTTTCTTT. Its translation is CASSRDRGTNTEAFF.

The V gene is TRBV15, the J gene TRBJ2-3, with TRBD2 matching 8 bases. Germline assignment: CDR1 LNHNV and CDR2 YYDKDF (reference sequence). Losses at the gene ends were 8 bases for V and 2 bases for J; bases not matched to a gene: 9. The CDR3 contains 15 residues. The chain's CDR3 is CATSGTSGNTDTQYF. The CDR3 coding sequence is TGTGCCACCTCAGGTACTAGCGGAAACACAGATACGCAGTATTTT.

DNA for the CDR3: TGTGCCAGCAGCTTAGGGTCCCTAGCGGGCCGGCAGTTCTTC. Translation: CASSLGSLAGRQFF. This chain links TRBV7-2 with TRBJ2-1; 8 bases fit TRBD2. The V segment lost 1 base and the J segment 12 bases; nucleotides outside the gene matches: 8. This CDR3 region has 14 residues. CDR1 and CDR2 from the germline V gene are SGHTA and FQGNSA.

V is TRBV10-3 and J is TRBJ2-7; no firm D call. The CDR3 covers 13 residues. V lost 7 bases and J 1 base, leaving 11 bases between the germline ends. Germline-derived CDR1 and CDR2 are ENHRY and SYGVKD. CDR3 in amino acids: CAIMSSSSYEQYF. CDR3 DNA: TGTGCCATCATGAGTAGCTCATCCTACGAGCAGTACTTC.

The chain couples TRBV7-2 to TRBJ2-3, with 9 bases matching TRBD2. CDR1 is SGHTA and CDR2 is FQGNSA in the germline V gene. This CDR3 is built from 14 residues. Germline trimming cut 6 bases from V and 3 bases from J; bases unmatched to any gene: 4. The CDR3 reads CASSDAGGTDTQYF. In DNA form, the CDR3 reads TGTGCCAGCAGTGACGCGGGAGGGACAGATACGCAGTATTTT.

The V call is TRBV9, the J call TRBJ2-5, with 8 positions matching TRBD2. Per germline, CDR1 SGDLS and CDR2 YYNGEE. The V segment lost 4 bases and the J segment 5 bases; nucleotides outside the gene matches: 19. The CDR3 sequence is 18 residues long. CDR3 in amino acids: CASSTEPGSSGFVETQYF. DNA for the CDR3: TGTGCCAGCAGCACAGAACCAGGGTCTAGCGGGTTCGTGGAGACCCAGTACTTC.

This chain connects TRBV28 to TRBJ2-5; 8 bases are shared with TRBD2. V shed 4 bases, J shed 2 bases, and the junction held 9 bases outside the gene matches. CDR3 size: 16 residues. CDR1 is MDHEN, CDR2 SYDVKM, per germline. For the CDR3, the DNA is TGTGCCAGCAGTTCGACCATTAAGCGGGAGCAAGAGACCCAGTACTTC. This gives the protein CASSSTIKREQETQYF.

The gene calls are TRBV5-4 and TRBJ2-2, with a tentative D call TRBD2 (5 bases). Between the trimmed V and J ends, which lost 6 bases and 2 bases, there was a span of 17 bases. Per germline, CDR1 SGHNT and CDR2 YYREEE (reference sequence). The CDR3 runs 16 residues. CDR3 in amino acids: CASTRYNAGNTGELFF. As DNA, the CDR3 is TGTGCCAGCACCCGGTATAACGCGGGTAACACCGGGGAGCTGTTTTTT.

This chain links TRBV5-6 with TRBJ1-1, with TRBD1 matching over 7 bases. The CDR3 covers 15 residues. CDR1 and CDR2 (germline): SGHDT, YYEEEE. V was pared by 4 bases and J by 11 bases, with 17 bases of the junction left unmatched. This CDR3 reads CASSRSGGGEGKAFF. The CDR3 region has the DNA TGTGCCAGCAGCCGAAGCGGAGGGGGCGAGGGAAAGGCTTTCTTT.

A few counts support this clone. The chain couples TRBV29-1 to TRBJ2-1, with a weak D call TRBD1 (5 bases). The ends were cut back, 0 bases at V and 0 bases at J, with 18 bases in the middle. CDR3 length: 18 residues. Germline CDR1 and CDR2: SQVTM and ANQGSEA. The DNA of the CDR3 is TGCAGCGTTGAAGATCGTCTTAAGGGGATACCCTCCTACAATGAGCAGTTCTTC. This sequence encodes CSVEDRLKGIPSYNEQFF.

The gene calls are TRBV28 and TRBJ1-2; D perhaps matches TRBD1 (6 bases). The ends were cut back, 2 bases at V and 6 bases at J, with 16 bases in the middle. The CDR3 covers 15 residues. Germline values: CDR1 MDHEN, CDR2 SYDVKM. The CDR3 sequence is CASSLRGGRWDGYTF. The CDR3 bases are TGTGCCAGCAGTTTACGCGGGGGCCGGTGGGATGGCTACACCTTC.

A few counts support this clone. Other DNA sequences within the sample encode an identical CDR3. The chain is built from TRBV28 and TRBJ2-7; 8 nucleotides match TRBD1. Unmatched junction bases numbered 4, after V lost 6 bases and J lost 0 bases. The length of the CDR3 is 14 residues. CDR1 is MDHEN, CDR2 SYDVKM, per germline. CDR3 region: CASRRQGISYEQYF. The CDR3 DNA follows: TGTGCCAGCAGAAGACAGGGGATCTCCTACGAGCAGTACTTC.

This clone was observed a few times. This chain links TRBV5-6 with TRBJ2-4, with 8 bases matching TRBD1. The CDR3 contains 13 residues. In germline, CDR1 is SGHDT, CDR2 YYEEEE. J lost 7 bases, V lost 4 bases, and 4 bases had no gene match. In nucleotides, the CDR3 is TGTGCCAGCAGCCCGGGACAGGCGAACATTCAGTACTTC. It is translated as CASSPGQANIQYF.

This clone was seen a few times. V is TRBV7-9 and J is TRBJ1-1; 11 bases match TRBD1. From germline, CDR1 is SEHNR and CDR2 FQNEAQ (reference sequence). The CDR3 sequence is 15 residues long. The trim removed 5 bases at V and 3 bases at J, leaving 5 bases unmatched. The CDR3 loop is CASSLGDRGYTEAFF. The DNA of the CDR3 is TGTGCCAGCAGCCTAGGGGACAGGGGGTACACTGAAGCTTTCTTT.

CDR3 protein: CASSVEGSYEQYF. CDR3 in DNA: TGTGCCAGCAGTGTGGAGGGAAGCTACGAGCAGTACTTC. This rearrangement joins TRBV6-1 to TRBJ2-7; tentative D call: TRBD2 (6 bases). V lost 4 bases and J lost 3, with 10 bases in between. The CDR3 length is 13 residues. Germline loops: CDR1 MNHNS, CDR2 SASEGT.

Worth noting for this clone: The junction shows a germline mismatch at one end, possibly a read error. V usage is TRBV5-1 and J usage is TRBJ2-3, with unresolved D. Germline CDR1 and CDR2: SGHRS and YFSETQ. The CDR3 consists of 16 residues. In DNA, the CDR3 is TGCGCCAGCAACTTGGGGTACTTTCCAAGCACAGATACGCAGTATTTT. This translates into CASNLGYFPSTDTQYF.

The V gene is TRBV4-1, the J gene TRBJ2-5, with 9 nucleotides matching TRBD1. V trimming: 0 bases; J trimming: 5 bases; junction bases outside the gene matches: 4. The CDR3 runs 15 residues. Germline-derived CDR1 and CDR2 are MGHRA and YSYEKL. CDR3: CASSQDGTGKETQYF. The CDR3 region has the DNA TGCGCCAGCAGCCAAGATGGGACAGGGAAGGAGACCCAGTACTTC.

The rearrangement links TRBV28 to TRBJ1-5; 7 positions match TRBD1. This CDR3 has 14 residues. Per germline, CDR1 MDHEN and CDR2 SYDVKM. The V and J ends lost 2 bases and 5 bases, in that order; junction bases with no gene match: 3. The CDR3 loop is CASSLIDRDQPQHF. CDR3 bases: TGTGCCAGCAGTTTAATTGACAGGGATCAGCCCCAGCATTTT.

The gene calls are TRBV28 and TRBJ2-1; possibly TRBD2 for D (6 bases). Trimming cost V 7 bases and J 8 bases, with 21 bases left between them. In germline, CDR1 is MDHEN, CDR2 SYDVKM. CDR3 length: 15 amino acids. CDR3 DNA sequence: TGTGCCAGCAACGATCCCCGGGGGTCTATCTATGAGCAGTTCTTC. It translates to CASNDPRGSIYEQFF. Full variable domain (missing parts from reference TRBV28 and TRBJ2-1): DVKVTQSSRYLVKRTGEKVFLECVQDMDHENMFWYRQDPGLGLRLIYFSYDVKMKEKGDIPEGYSVSREKKERFSLILESASTNQTSMYLCASNDPRGSIYEQFFGPGTRLTVL.

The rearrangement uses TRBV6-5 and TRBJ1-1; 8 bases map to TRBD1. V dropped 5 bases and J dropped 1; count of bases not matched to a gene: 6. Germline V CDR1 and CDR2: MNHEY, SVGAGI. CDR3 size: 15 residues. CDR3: CASSRRQGRNTEAFF. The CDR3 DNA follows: TGTGCCAGCAGTAGAAGACAGGGGAGGAACACTGAAGCTTTCTTT.